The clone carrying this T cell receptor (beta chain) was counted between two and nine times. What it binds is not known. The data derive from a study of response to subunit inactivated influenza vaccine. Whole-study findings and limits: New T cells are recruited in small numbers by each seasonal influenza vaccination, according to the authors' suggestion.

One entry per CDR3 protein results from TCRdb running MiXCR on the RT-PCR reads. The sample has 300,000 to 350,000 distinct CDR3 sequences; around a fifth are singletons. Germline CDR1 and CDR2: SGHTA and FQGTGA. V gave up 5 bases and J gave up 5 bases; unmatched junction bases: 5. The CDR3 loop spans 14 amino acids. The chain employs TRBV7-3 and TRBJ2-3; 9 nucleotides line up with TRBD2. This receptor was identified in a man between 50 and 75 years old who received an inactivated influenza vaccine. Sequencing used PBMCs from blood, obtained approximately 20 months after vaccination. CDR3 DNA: TGTGCCAGCAGCCAGGGACTAGCAGGAGATACGCAGTATTTT. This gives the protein CASSQGLAGDTQYF.